This T cell receptor (beta chain) was identified during a study of radiation and T cells in renal cell carcinoma. Study-level results: Sampling covered only around 1 g of each tumor.

Treatment noted: treatment-naive control, cytoreductive nephrectomy. Control tumors came from treatment-naive patients without prior radiation. The tumor was a clear cell renal cell carcinoma. The protocol was immunoSEQ multiplex PCR, while the TCRdb copy is restricted to in-frame clones and leaves out a portion. The sample has roughly 21,000 clones, 45% to 70% seen once; the top ten hold roughly 20%. A remark on this clone: Its antigen is as yet unknown.

This TCR was recovered from a human donor with renal cell carcinoma. Material: tumor tissue, obtained from a patient whose treatment was nephrectomy without radiotherapy.

CDR3 in amino acids: CASSLEVQLEQFF. As DNA, the CDR3 is TGTGCCAGCAGCTTGGAAGTCCAGCTCGAGCAGTTCTTC. The chain joins TRBV5-6 to TRBJ2-1; D is undetermined. The CDR3 extends over 13 amino acids. V lost 0 bases and J lost 10, with 11 bases in between. Per the germline V gene, CDR1 is SGHDT and CDR2 is YYEEEE.